The T cell receptor beta chain described here comes from a study of cytomegalovirus exposure and HLA in healthy donors. With 5 bases removed from V and 0 bases from J, the gap between germline ends came to 9 bases. The CDR3 is 14 residues long. Germline assignment: CDR1 SGHDT and CDR2 YYEEEE. Amplification used 60 Vbeta primers and 13 Jbeta primers. Some clones are missing from TCRdb's copy, which holds only in-frame ones; the method was immunoSEQ multiplex PCR. The data hold about 140,000 clones, with 79% observed a single time. The sample taken for sequencing was PBMCs. This receptor was obtained from a man younger than 35 in good health and CMV-seronegative. The rearrangement uses TRBV5-6 and TRBJ2-1, with D perhaps matching TRBD1 (5 bases). The CDR3, as DNA: TGTGCCAGCAGTCATCAGGGCTCCTACAATGAGCAGTTCTTC. Its protein is CASSHQGSYNEQFF.